Each of the 20 T cell receptor beta chains below was sequenced from the same sample in a study of T cells after yellow fever vaccination. TCRdb redid the calling of the 5' RACE reads with MiXCR, one entry per CDR3 protein. The table lists roughly 520,000 distinct CDR3 sequences, about a fifth of them singletons, with about 16% in the top ten. The sequencing here drew on PBMCs, taken approximately 22 days after the first yellow fever vaccination. The receptors shown here come from a man younger than 35 who received the YFV17D yellow fever vaccine.

The chain recombines TRBV29-1 with TRBJ1-3; maybe TRBD1 (5 bases). Germline V gives CDR1 SQVTM, CDR2 ANQGSEA. V lost 6 bases and J 4 bases, leaving 16 bases between the germline ends. The CDR3 runs to 14 residues. The CDR3 DNA reads TGCAGCGTCCCAGGAGGAGCAGGGGGAAACACCATATATTTT. Residues: CSVPGGAGGNTIYF.

This clonotype was found a few times. V usage is TRBV4-1 and J usage is TRBJ2-1, with 9 bases that match TRBD2. The V gene's germline CDR1 is MGHRA and CDR2 YSYEKL. This CDR3 is built from 14 residues. The V gene end was trimmed by 2 bases and the J gene end by 4 bases; junction bases not matched to a gene: 0. CDR3 nucleotide sequence: TGCGCCAGCAGCCAACTAGCGGGGTACAATGAGCAGTTCTTC. Translating it yields CASSQLAGYNEQFF.

The CDR3 is CASSPPPSGHEQFF. The CDR3 DNA reads TGTGCCAGCTCACCGCCACCATCCGGCCATGAGCAGTTCTTC. This rearrangement joins TRBV18 to TRBJ2-1; no clear D. Trimming took 3 bases from V and 8 from J, leaving 14 bases between them. This CDR3 region has 14 residues. CDR1 is KGHSH, CDR2 LQKENI, per germline.

The CDR3 here is CATELAGSNQPQHF. Here the CDR3 DNA reads TGTGCCACCGAGCTGGCAGGGAGCAATCAGCCCCAGCATTTT. The V call is TRBV12-3 or TRBV12-4, the J call TRBJ1-5; possibly TRBD1 for D (5 bases). The CDR3 consists of 14 residues. V lost 10 bases to trimming and J lost 1 base, with 14 bases between them.

The rearrangement joins TRBV20-1 to TRBJ2-5; TRBD2 aligns across 8 bases. The V gene end was trimmed by 5 bases and the J gene end by 5 bases; junction bases not matched to a gene: 16. The germline V gene has CDR1 DFQATT and CDR2 SNEGSKA (reference sequence). This CDR3 has 16 amino acids. This chain's CDR3 is CSAPPPSTGGPETQYF. CDR3 in DNA: TGCAGTGCTCCACCCCCCAGTACGGGGGGGCCTGAGACCCAGTACTTC.

The chain links TRBV6-1 to TRBJ2-7, with 9 nucleotides matching TRBD1. The CDR3 is made up of 14 amino acids. After removal of 5 bases from V and 4 bases from J, the junction contained 6 bases not matched to a gene. Germline CDR1 and CDR2: MNHNS and SASEGT. The DNA for the CDR3 is TGTGCCAGCAGTACCTGGACAGGGGAATACGAGCAGTACTTC. As protein: CASSTWTGEYEQYF.

This clonotype appeared a few times. This rearrangement joins TRBV7-2 to TRBJ2-3; 11 bases are shared with TRBD1. Germline CDR1 SGHTA, CDR2 FQGNSA. The CDR3 covers 15 residues. V gave up 5 bases and J gave up 6 bases; unmatched junction bases: 7. The CDR3 bases are TGTGCCAGCAGCGATGTGGGACAGGGGGTGGATACGCAGTATTTT. Translated, it gives CASSDVGQGVDTQYF. Filled out from reference TRBV7-2 and TRBJ2-3, the complete variable domain reads GAGVSQSPSNKVTEKGKDVELRCDPISGHTALYWYRQSLGQGLEFLIYFQGNSAPDKSGLPSDRFSAERTGGSVSTLTIQRTQQEDSAVYLCASSDVGQGVDTQYFGPGTRLTVL.

The chain couples TRBV6-1 to TRBJ1-4; D gene unclear. The CDR3 has 14 residues. V gave up 6 bases and J gave up 7 bases, with 15 bases separating them. The V gene's germline CDR1 is MNHNS and CDR2 SASEGT. CDR3 in amino acids: CASRNPLPSEKLFF. CDR3 in DNA: TGTGCCAGCAGAAACCCCTTGCCCTCTGAAAAACTGTTTTTT.

This chain links TRBV6-5 with TRBJ2-1; no definite D call. Trimming pared 3 bases from V and 2 bases from J, leaving 17 bases between. The CDR3 loop spans 17 amino acids. The germline V gene encodes CDR1 MNHEY and CDR2 SVGAGI. CDR3 in amino acids: CASSYIKPNPTYNEQFF. The DNA of the CDR3 is TGTGCCAGCAGTTATATAAAGCCCAACCCCACCTACAATGAGCAGTTCTTC.

V gene TRBV11-2 combines with J gene TRBJ1-1; D not certain. V dropped 1 base and J dropped 10 bases, with 13 bases sitting between them. Germline assignment: CDR1 SGHAT and CDR2 FQNNGV. The CDR3 is made up of 13 amino acids. The CDR3 region is CASSLVGQRGAFF. The CDR3, as DNA: TGTGCCAGCAGCTTAGTAGGCCAACGGGGAGCTTTCTTT. Using reference TRBV11-2 and TRBJ1-1 for the parts outside the CDR3, the full variable domain is EAGVAQSPRYKIIEKRQSVAFWCNPISGHATLYWYQQILGQGPKLLIQFQNNGVVDDSQLPKDRFSAERLKGVDSTLKIQPAKLEDSAVYLCASSLVGQRGAFFGQGTRLTVV.

V is TRBV12-3 or TRBV12-4 and J is TRBJ1-1; TRBD1 is a possible D gene (6 bases). The V end lost 5 bases, the J end lost 1 base, and 14 bases lay between the germline ends. This CDR3 contains 15 residues. DNA of the CDR3: TGTGCCAGCAGTCCAGGACAGATAGGGAACACTGAAGCTTTCTTT. It encodes CASSPGQIGNTEAFF.

The chain joins TRBV5-1 to TRBJ2-1; TRBD1 matches 7 bases. V dropped 4 bases and J dropped 3; count of bases not matched to a gene: 4. Germline CDR1 is SGHRS and CDR2 is YFSETQ. CDR3 length equals 14 residues. The CDR3 protein is CASSHGQVYNEQFF. The CDR3 DNA reads TGCGCCAGCAGCCACGGACAGGTCTACAATGAGCAGTTCTTC.

This clonotype showed up just a few times. This chain joins TRBV4-1 and TRBJ1-3; the D gene is possibly TRBD1 (5 bases). Deletions cut 4 bases from V and 1 base from J, with 14 bases between. CDR3 length equals 16 residues. CDR1 is MGHRA, CDR2 YSYEKL, per germline. The chain's CDR3 is CASSRPVRGSGNTIYF. CDR3 in DNA: TGCGCCAGCAGCCGACCAGTTAGGGGTTCTGGAAACACCATATATTTT.

This clonotype was counted only a few times. V and J are TRBV5-5 and TRBJ2-7, with 10 nucleotides matching TRBD1. Germline V CDR1 and CDR2: SGHKS, YYEKEE (reference sequence). Germline trimming cut 7 bases from V and 3 bases from J; bases unmatched to any gene: 4. The CDR3 runs 13 residues. CDR3 loop: CASARTGGYEQYV. CDR3 DNA: TGTGCCAGCGCCCGGACAGGGGGCTACGAGCAGTACGTC.

The rearrangement uses TRBV20-1 and TRBJ2-2; 8 bases fit TRBD1. The length of the CDR3 is 17 residues. The J segment lost 3 bases and the V segment lost 0 bases, leaving 9 bases of the junction unmatched. The germline V gene encodes CDR1 DFQATT and CDR2 SNEGSKA (reference sequence). CDR3 in DNA: TGCAGTGCTAGAGACCTGTACCGGACAGGGCACACCGGGGAGCTGTTTTTT. Protein sequence: CSARDLYRTGHTGELFF.

This clonotype was counted between two and nine times. V gene TRBV4-2 combines with J gene TRBJ1-2; TRBD1 matches at 7 bases. V lost 1 base to trimming and J lost 7 bases; unmatched junction nucleotides: 18. The CDR3 is made up of 18 amino acids. Germline lookup yields CDR1 LGHNA and CDR2 YNFKEQ. CDR3 loop: CASSQVGYSDRVKSGYTF. The DNA of the CDR3 is TGTGCCAGCAGCCAAGTAGGATATTCAGACAGGGTGAAGAGTGGCTACACCTTC.

V usage is TRBV10-3 and J usage is TRBJ1-3; 7 positions agree with TRBD1. This CDR3 contains 14 residues. Germline V CDR1 and CDR2: ENHRY, SYGVKD. The J segment lost 4 bases and the V segment lost 6 bases, leaving 6 bases of the junction unmatched. The CDR3 protein is CAIRDTGQGNTIYF. CDR3 sequence (DNA): TGTGCCATCAGAGACACGGGACAGGGAAACACCATATATTTT.

The chain joins TRBV7-2 to TRBJ1-4, with 7 bases lining up with TRBD1. The length of the CDR3 is 16 residues. The V and J ends lost 3 bases and 7 bases, in that order; junction bases with no gene match: 11. CDR1 and CDR2 (germline): SGHTA, FQGNSA. In nucleotides, the CDR3 is TGTGCCAGCAGCTTGCAAGGGGGCGGGATGGTTGAAAAACTGTTTTTT. The encoded protein is CASSLQGGGMVEKLFF.

This chain uses TRBV29-1 with TRBJ2-3; 8 bases map to TRBD2. Trimming took 5 bases from V and 8 from J; bases not matched to a gene: 12. Germline-derived CDR1 and CDR2 are SQVTM and ANQGSEA. The CDR3 has 14 residues. In nucleotides, the CDR3 is TGCAGCGTTCTCCCCGGGGGGGCCTTCCTTACGCAGTATTTT. Translating it yields CSVLPGGAFLTQYF.

CDR3 in amino acids: CASSTLAGGRETQYF. The CDR3 coding sequence is TGTGCCAGCAGCACCCTAGCGGGGGGGAGGGAGACCCAGTACTTC. The rearrangement joins TRBV5-4 to TRBJ2-5; the match to TRBD2 covers 12 bases. Trimming took 4 bases from V and 5 from J; bases not matched to a gene: 6. CDR1 and CDR2 from the germline V gene are SGHNT and YYREEE (reference sequence). The CDR3 extends over 15 amino acids.